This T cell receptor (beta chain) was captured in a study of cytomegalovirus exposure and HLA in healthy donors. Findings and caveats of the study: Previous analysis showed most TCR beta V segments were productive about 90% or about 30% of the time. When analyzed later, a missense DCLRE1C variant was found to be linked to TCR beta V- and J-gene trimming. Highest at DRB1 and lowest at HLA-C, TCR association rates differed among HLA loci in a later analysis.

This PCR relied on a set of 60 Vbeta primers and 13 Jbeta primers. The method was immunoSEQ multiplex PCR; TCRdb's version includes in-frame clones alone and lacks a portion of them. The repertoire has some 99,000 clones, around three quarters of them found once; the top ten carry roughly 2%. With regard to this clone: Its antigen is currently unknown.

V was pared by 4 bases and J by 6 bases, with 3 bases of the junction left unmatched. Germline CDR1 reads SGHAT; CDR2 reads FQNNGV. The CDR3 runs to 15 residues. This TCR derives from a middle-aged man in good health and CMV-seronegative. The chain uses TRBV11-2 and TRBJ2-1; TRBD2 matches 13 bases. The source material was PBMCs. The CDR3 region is CASSSTSGRINEQFF. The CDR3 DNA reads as TGTGCCAGCAGCTCGACTAGCGGGAGGATCAATGAGCAGTTCTTC.